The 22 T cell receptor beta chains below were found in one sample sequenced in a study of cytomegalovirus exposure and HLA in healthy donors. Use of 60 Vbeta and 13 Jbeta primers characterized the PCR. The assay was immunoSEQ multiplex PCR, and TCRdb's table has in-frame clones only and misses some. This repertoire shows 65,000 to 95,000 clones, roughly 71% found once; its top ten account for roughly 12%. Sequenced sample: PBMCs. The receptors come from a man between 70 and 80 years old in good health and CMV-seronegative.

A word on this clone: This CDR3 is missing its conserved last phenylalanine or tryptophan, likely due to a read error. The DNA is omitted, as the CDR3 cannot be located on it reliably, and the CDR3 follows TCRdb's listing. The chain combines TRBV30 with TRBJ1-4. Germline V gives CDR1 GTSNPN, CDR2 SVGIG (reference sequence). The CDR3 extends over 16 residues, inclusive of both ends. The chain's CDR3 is CADGTGRGLLMKNCFL.

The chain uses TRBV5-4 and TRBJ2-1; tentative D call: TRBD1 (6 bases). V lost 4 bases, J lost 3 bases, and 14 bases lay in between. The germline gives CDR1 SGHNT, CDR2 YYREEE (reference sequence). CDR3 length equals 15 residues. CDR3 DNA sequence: TGTGCCAGCAGCGTGGACAGTGATCTCTACAATGAGCAGTTCTTC. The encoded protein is CASSVDSDLYNEQFF.

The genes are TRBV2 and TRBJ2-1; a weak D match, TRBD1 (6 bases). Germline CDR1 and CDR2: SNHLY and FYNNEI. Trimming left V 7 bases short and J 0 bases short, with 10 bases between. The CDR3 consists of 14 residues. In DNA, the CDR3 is TGTGCCAGCAATCCGGACAGCTCCTACAATGAGCAGTTCTTC. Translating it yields CASNPDSSYNEQFF.

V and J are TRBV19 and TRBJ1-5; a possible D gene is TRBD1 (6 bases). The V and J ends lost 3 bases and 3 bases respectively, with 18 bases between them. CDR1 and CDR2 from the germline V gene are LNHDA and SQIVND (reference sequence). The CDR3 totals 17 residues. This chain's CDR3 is CASSIIGQLLINQPQHF. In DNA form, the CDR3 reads TGTGCCAGTAGTATCATAGGACAGCTACTGATCAATCAGCCCCAGCATTTT.

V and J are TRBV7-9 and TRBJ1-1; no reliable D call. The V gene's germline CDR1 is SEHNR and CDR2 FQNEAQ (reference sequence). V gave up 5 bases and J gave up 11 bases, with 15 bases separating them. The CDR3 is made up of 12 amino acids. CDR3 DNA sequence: TGTGCCAGCAGCCCCGTTAGTACAGACGCTTTCTTT. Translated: CASSPVSTDAFF.

The CDR3 DNA reads TGTGCCAGCAGTGATAGAGACAGGGGCCAAGTTAATTCACCCCTCCACTTT. As protein: CASSDRDRGQVNSPLHF. V and J are TRBV6-1 and TRBJ1-6, with TRBD1 identical over 8 bases. Germline V gene sequence: CDR1 MNHNS, CDR2 SASEGT. The ends lost 3 bases at V and 6 bases at J; junction bases unmatched: 10. The CDR3 extends over 17 amino acids.

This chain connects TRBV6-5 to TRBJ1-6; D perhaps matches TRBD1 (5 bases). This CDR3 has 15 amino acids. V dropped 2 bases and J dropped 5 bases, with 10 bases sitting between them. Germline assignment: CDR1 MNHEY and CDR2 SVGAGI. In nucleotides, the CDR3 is TGTGCCAGCAGTTACGGCGACAGCGATAATTCACCCCTCCACTTT. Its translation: CASSYGDSDNSPLHF.

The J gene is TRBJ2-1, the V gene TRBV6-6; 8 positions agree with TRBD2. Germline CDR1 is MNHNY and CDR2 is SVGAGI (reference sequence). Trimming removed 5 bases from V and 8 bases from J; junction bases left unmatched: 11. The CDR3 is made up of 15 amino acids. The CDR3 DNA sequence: TGTGCCAGCAGTCCCTCGGGACTAGATTTGGATGAGCAGTTCTTC. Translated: CASSPSGLDLDEQFF.

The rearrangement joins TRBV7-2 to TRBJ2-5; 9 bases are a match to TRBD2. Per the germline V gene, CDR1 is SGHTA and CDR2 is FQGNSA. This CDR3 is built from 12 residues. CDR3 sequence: CVAGGPGETQYF. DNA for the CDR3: TGTGTGGCGGGAGGGCCTGGGGAGACCCAGTACTTC.

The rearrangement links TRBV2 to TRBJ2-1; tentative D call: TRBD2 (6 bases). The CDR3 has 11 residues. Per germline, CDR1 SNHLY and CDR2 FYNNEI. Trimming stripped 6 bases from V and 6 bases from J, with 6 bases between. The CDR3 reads CASRGLNEQFF. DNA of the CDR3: TGTGCCAGCAGGGGACTCAATGAGCAGTTCTTC.

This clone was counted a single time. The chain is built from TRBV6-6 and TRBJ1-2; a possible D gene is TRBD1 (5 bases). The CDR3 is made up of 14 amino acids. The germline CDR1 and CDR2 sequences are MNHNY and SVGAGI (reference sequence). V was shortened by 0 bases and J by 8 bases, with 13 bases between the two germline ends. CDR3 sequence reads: CASSYSGGASGYTF. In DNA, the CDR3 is TGTGCCAGCAGTTACTCGGGCGGGGCGAGCGGCTACACCTTC.

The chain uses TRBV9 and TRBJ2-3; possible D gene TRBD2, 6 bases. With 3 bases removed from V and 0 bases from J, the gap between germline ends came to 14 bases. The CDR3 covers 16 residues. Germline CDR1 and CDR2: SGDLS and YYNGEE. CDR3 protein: CASSAAGSWSTDTQYF. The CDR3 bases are TGTGCCAGCAGCGCCGCGGGGAGTTGGAGCACAGATACGCAGTATTTT.

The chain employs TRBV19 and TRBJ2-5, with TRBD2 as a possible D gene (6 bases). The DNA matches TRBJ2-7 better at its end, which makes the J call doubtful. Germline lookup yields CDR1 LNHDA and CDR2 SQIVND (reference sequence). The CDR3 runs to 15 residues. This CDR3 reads CASSAPGLGVYEQYF. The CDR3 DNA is TGTGCCAGTAGTGCGCCGGGACTTGGAGTCTACGAGCAGTACTTC.

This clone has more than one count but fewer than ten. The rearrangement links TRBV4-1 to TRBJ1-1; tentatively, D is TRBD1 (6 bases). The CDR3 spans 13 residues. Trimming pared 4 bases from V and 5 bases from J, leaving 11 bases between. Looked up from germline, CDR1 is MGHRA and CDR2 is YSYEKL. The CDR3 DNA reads TGCGCCAGCAGCCTACTAGGGGGAACTGAAGCTTTCTTT. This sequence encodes CASSLLGGTEAFF.

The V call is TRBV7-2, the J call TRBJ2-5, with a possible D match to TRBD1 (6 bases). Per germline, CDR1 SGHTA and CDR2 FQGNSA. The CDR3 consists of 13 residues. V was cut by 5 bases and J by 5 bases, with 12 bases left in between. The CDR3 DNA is TGTGCCAGCAGCCTACAGGGCTCGGAGACCCAGTACTTC. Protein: CASSLQGSETQYF.

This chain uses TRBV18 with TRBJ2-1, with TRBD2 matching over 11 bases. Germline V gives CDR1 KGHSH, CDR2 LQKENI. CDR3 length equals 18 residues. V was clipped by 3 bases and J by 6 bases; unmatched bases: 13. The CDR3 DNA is TGTGCCAGCTCACCCGGGACTAGCGGAATGGTTAAGGGCAATGAGCAGTTCTTC. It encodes CASSPGTSGMVKGNEQFF.

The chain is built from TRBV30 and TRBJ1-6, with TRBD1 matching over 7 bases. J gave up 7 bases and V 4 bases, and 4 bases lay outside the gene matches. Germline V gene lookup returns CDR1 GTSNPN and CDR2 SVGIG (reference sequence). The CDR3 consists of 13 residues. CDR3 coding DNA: TGTGCCTGGAACCCGGGACAGAATTCACCCCTCCACTTT. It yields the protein CAWNPGQNSPLHF.

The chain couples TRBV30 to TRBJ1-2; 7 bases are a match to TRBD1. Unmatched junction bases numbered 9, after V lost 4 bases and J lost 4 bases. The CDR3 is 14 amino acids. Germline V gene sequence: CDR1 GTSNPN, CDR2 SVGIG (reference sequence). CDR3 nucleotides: TGTGCCTGGAATAGGTGGGGGACAGCCTATGGCTACACCTTC. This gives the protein CAWNRWGTAYGYTF.

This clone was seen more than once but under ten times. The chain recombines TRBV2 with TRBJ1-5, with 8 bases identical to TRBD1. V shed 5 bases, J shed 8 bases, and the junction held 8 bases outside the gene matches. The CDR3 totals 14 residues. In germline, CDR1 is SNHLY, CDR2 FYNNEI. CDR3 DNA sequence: TGTGCCAGCAGTACGACAGGGGTAGTCGAGCCCCAGCATTTT. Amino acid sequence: CASSTTGVVEPQHF.

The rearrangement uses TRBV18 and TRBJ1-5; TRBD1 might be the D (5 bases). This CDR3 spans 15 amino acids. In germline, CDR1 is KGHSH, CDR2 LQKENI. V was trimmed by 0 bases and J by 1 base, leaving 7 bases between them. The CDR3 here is CASSPPGASNQPQHF. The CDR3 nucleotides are TGTGCCAGCTCACCACCAGGGGCGAGCAATCAGCCCCAGCATTTT.

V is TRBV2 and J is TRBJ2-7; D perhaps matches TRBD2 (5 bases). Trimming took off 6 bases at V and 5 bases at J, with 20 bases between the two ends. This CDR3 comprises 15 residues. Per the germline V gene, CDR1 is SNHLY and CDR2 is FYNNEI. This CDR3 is CASSLGGLGTHEQYF. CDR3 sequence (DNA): TGTGCCAGCAGCCTCGGAGGCCTGGGTACCCACGAGCAGTACTTC.

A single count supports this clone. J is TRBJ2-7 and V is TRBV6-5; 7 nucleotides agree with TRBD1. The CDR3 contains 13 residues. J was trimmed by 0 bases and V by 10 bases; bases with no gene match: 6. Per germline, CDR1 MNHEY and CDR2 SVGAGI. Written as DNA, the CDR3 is TGTGCCACCAAGGGGGCCAGCTCCTACGAGCAGTACTTC. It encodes CATKGASSYEQYF.